These 11 T cell receptor beta chains came from one sample sequenced in a study of human T cells and chemical hapten exposure. TCRdb processed the RACE reads anew with MiXCR; each CDR3 protein has one entry. The data show about 120,000 distinct CDR3 sequences, about an eighth seen once. The time point: patch test 1, 2 weeks after DPC sensitization. Documented treatment: therapeutic diphenylcyclopropenone sensitization with weekly scalp DPC. The specimen was whole blood, collected in connection with sensitization to the hapten diphenylcyclopropenone (DPC). The receptors were sampled from a man aged 18-30 years with alopecia areata. Some clones in this sample may be carry-over from other donors' samples.

This rearrangement joins TRBV11-2 to TRBJ2-7; D perhaps matches TRBD2 (6 bases). Trimming shortened V by 6 bases and J by 0 bases, and 12 bases separated the two germline ends. The CDR3 is 14 residues long. Germline V lookup: CDR1 SGHAT, CDR2 FQNNGV. Written as DNA, the CDR3 is TGTGCCAGCAGGTACCCCGGGGGCTCCTACGAGCAGTACTTC. Translation gives CASRYPGGSYEQYF. The whole variable domain, remainder taken from reference TRBV11-2 and TRBJ2-7, is EAGVAQSPRYKIIEKRQSVAFWCNPISGHATLYWYQQILGQGPKLLIQFQNNGVVDDSQLPKDRFSAERLKGVDSTLKIQPAKLEDSAVYLCASRYPGGSYEQYFGPGTRLTVT.

This clonotype was found many times. The chain recombines TRBV27 with TRBJ1-5; the D gene is possibly TRBD1 (6 bases). The CDR3 spans 16 residues. Per the germline V gene, CDR1 is MNHEY and CDR2 is SMNVEV (reference sequence). Trimming removed 2 bases from V and 2 bases from J, with 13 bases in between. CDR3 protein: CASSLGDTLGNQPQHF. CDR3 sequence (DNA): TGTGCCAGCAGTTTAGGGGACACACTGGGCAATCAGCCCCAGCATTTT.

The V call is TRBV4-1, the J call TRBJ2-3, with D perhaps matching TRBD1 or TRBD2 (5 bases each). Deletions cut 4 bases from V and 0 bases from J, with 20 bases between. From germline, CDR1 is MGHRA and CDR2 YSYEKL. CDR3 length: 18 amino acids. CDR3 nucleotide sequence: TGCGCCAGCAGCCCCCTAGAGGGTTGGGACCCTAGCACAGATACGCAGTATTTT. Protein product: CASSPLEGWDPSTDTQYF.

This clonotype occurred a few times. The rearrangement links TRBV29-1 to TRBJ1-5; 7 nucleotides agree with TRBD1. The CDR3 is made up of 14 amino acids. Trimming at V came to 6 bases and at J to 0 bases, leaving 5 bases not matched to a gene. Germline values: CDR1 SQVTM, CDR2 ANQGSEA. This chain's CDR3 is CSVRQGNSNQPQHF. The CDR3 DNA is TGCAGCGTGAGACAGGGTAATAGCAATCAGCCCCAGCATTTT.

This clonotype was counted many times. The chain employs TRBV9 and TRBJ2-6; D is unresolved. The germline V gene has CDR1 SGDLS and CDR2 YYNGEE. V lost 3 bases to trimming and J lost 2 bases, with 3 bases between them. CDR3 length: 13 residues. The CDR3 DNA follows: TGTGCCAGCAGCGCCACTGGGGCCAACGTCCTGACTTTC. Protein: CASSATGANVLTF.

This clonotype appeared a few times. V usage is TRBV6-4 and J usage is TRBJ2-5, with D possibly being TRBD1 or TRBD2 (5 bases each). The V end lost 6 bases, the J end lost 5 bases, and 19 bases lay between the germline ends. The CDR3 is 15 residues long. CDR1 is MRHNA, CDR2 SNTAGT, per germline. DNA for the CDR3: TGTGCCAGCAGAGCAGGGACCGCCGGTAGGGAGACCCAGTACTTC. Translated: CASRAGTAGRETQYF.

The chain recombines TRBV6-2 or TRBV6-3 with TRBJ2-1; TRBD1 agrees at 9 bases. CDR1 is MNHEY, CDR2 SVGEGT, per germline. The CDR3 is made up of 17 amino acids. The V segment lost 9 bases and the J segment 3 bases; nucleotides outside the gene matches: 15. CDR3 sequence: CARMNGTGKKNYNEQFF. The CDR3, as DNA: TGTGCCAGAATGAACGGGACAGGGAAAAAGAACTACAATGAGCAGTTCTTC.

The rearrangement joins TRBV28 to TRBJ1-5; 9 bases are shared with TRBD1. The CDR3 is 13 amino acids. Germline-derived CDR1 and CDR2 are MDHEN and SYDVKM. V gave up 7 bases and J gave up 6 bases; unmatched junction bases: 4. Here the CDR3 reads CASNRGQLQPQHF. DNA of the CDR3: TGTGCCAGCAACAGGGGGCAGCTTCAGCCCCAGCATTTT.

This clonotype has just a few counts. The chain combines TRBV7-6 with TRBJ1-1; tentatively, D is TRBD1 (6 bases). The CDR3 is made up of 16 amino acids. Between the trimmed V and J ends, which lost 2 bases and 1 base, there was a span of 14 bases. From germline, CDR1 is SGHVS and CDR2 FNYEAQ. The CDR3 protein is CASSLKTGPGNTEAFF. The CDR3 nucleotides are TGTGCCAGCAGCTTAAAGACAGGCCCGGGGAACACTGAAGCTTTCTTT.

V usage is TRBV24-1 and J usage is TRBJ2-3; 7 positions agree with TRBD1. The length of the CDR3 is 16 residues. J lost 4 bases, V lost 3 bases, and 9 bases had no gene match. The germline CDR1 and CDR2 sequences are KGHDR and SFDVKD. The CDR3 region is CATSDAGTDPPDTQYF. The CDR3, as DNA: TGTGCCACCAGTGATGCCGGGACAGATCCTCCAGATACGCAGTATTTT.

This clonotype has at least ten counts. This chain connects TRBV20-1 to TRBJ2-7, with TRBD1 matching over 10 bases. The V gene end was trimmed by 3 bases and the J gene end by 7 bases; junction bases not matched to a gene: 12. The CDR3 runs to 15 residues. Germline V gene sequence: CDR1 DFQATT, CDR2 SNEGSKA (reference sequence). CDR3 bases: TGCAGTGCTAGCCCGACAGGGGGCGTTTCGGGGGAGCAGTACGTC. Translating gives CSASPTGGVSGEQYV.